This TCR beta chain was obtained from a study of Ad26.COV2.S vaccination and SARS-CoV-2 variants. Study information: Ad26.COV2.S was injected intramuscularly once or twice, 56 days apart. Whole-study findings and limits: Substantial breadth was reported for post-vaccination spike-specific CD8+ and CD4+ T cells.

Regarding this clone: The antigen remains unidentified.

The CDR3 extends over 15 amino acids. V was trimmed by 4 bases and J by 2 bases, leaving 15 bases between them. CDR1 SGHNT and CDR2 YYREEE come from the germline V gene (reference sequence). Stated treatment: over 15 received Ad26.COV2.S at low or high dose, single or two shots; a few received placebo; per-sample allocation not given. All samples were drawn on day 63, counting from the first vaccine or placebo injection. The table came from immunoSEQ multiplex PCR; TCRdb's copy has only in-frame clones and leaves some out. The table has about 380,000 clones, 83% seen once. The TCR comes from a person between 18 and 65 years old who received the Ad26.COV2.S COVID-19 vaccine or a placebo. The chain carries TRBV5-4 and TRBJ2-5; D perhaps matches TRBD2 (7 bases). Sequences were derived from peripheral blood, sampled in a trial of Ad26.COV2.S vaccine versus placebo. CDR3 sequence reads: CASSNRRGTQETQYF. The CDR3 nucleotides are TGTGCCAGCAGCAACAGGCGGGGGACACAAGAGACCCAGTACTTC.